Presented here are 30 T cell receptor beta chains from one specimen sequenced in a study of blood T cell repertoires in COVID-19. Assay: immunoSEQ multiplex PCR; the TCRdb copy retains only in-frame clones and omits some. Here the sample spans fewer than 180,000 clones, about nine tenths being singletons. The sample was peripheral blood. These receptors all stem from a woman aged 55 to 70 with active or convalescent COVID-19.

The chain couples TRBV4-1 to TRBJ1-5, with D possibly matching TRBD1 (6 bases). The CDR3 loop spans 14 amino acids. The germline V and J ends were trimmed by 0 bases and 4 bases, with 7 bases remaining between them. Germline V gene sequence: CDR1 MGHRA, CDR2 YSYEKL. CDR3 region: CASSQDRGNQPQHF. As DNA, the CDR3 is TGCGCCAGCAGCCAAGACAGGGGAAATCAGCCCCAGCATTTT.

J is TRBJ1-6 and V is TRBV19; 7 bases fit TRBD1. Germline V gene data show CDR1 as LNHDA and CDR2 as SQIVND (reference sequence). V dropped 4 bases and J dropped 7; count of bases not matched to a gene: 7. This CDR3 has 15 amino acids. CDR3 bases: TGTGCCAGTAGTAACCAACAGGGGCCGAATTCACCCCTCCACTTT. This encodes CASSNQQGPNSPLHF.

The CDR3 nucleotides read TGTGCCAGCAGCTCCACGAGGAGCTCCGGGGAGCTGTTTTTT. Its protein is CASSSTRSSGELFF. V and J are TRBV11-2 and TRBJ2-2; D not certain. This CDR3 has 14 residues. Germline V gives CDR1 SGHAT, CDR2 FQNNGV. Trimming removed 4 bases at V and 6 bases at J, with 12 bases between.

The genes are TRBV7-9 and TRBJ1-4, with D possibly matching TRBD1 (5 bases). Trimming pared 5 bases from V and 4 bases from J, leaving 17 bases between. Germline V gives CDR1 SEHNR, CDR2 FQNEAQ (reference sequence). The CDR3 extends over 16 amino acids. The CDR3: CASSQTAGRHNEKLFF. For the CDR3, the DNA is TGTGCCAGCAGCCAGACAGCAGGGCGGCATAATGAAAAACTGTTTTTT. The whole variable domain, remainder taken from reference TRBV7-9 and TRBJ1-4, is DTGVSQNPRHKITKRGQNVTFRCDPISEHNRLYWYRQTLGQGPEFLTYFQNEAQLEKSRLLSDRFSAERPKGSFSTLEIQRTEQGDSAMYLCASSQTAGRHNEKLFFGSGTQLSVL.

The table lists this clone with a few counts. The chain joins TRBV19 to TRBJ1-1, with D hard to call. Per the germline V gene, CDR1 is LNHDA and CDR2 is SQIVND (reference sequence). V lost 4 bases and J 2 bases, leaving 11 bases between the germline ends. The CDR3 loop spans 14 amino acids. CDR3 sequence: CASSNRHLNTEAFF. In DNA form, the CDR3 reads TGTGCCAGTAGTAACCGACACCTCAACACTGAAGCTTTCTTT.

The V call is TRBV3-1 (or the pseudogene TRBV3-2), the J call TRBJ1-4; a possible D gene is TRBD1 (6 bases). The CDR3 is 14 residues long. The V gene's germline CDR1 is LGHDT and CDR2 YNNKEL (reference sequence). The V and J ends lost 4 bases and 0 bases respectively, with 6 bases between them. The CDR3 nucleotides are TGTGCCAGCAGCCGACAGGCAACTAATGAAAAACTGTTTTTT. Protein sequence: CASSRQATNEKLFF.

V is TRBV10-1 and J is TRBJ1-5, with TRBD1 identical over 7 bases. CDR3 length: 17 amino acids. Unmatched junction bases numbered 15, after V lost 7 bases and J lost 3 bases. CDR1 and CDR2 (germline): WNHNN, SYGVQD (reference sequence). The chain's CDR3 is CASTQIGQGGNNQPQHF. Written as DNA, the CDR3 is TGCGCCAGCACACAGATAGGGCAGGGGGGTAACAATCAGCCCCAGCATTTT.

This clone showed up just a few times. The genes are TRBV7-2 and TRBJ2-2; no reliable D call. Germline CDR1 reads SGHTA; CDR2 reads FQGNSA. The ends were cut back, 3 bases at V and 6 bases at J, with 5 bases in the middle. This CDR3 is built from 12 residues. The CDR3 DNA follows: TGTGCCAGCAGCTTCATTCCCGGGGAGCTGTTTTTT. Its translation is CASSFIPGELFF.

The chain links TRBV18 to TRBJ1-3; TRBD1 matches at 8 bases. Trimming removed 3 bases from V and 8 bases from J; junction bases left unmatched: 12. The CDR3 is 16 amino acids. Per the germline V gene, CDR1 is KGHSH and CDR2 is LQKENI. The CDR3 DNA sequence: TGTGCCAGCTCACCGAATATTTTGACAGGGGTGGACACCATATATTTT. Translating gives CASSPNILTGVDTIYF.

This clone was seen a few times. The chain carries TRBV14 and TRBJ1-1, with D unresolved. This CDR3 region has 13 residues. The V gene's germline CDR1 is SGHDN and CDR2 FVKESK. With 4 bases removed from V and 5 bases from J, the gap between germline ends came to 11 bases. CDR3 DNA sequence: TGTGCCAGCAGCCGGGCTTCGCGTACTGAAGCTTTCTTT. Residues: CASSRASRTEAFF.

The rearrangement links TRBV18 to TRBJ1-2; 10 nucleotides match TRBD1. The germline V gene encodes CDR1 KGHSH and CDR2 LQKENI. The CDR3 sequence is 16 residues long. The V gene end was trimmed by 4 bases and the J gene end by 6 bases; junction bases not matched to a gene: 11. In DNA, the CDR3 is TGTGCCAGCTCACAGGGACAGGGGTTGGTAGGCGATGGCTACACCTTC. Translated: CASSQGQGLVGDGYTF.

This clone was counted a few times. The V gene is TRBV6-2 or TRBV6-3, the J gene TRBJ1-1; TRBD1 matches 7 bases. The junction had 12 bases not matched to a gene; V was cut back by 6 bases and J by 5 bases. Germline V gene sequence: CDR1 MNHEY, CDR2 SVGEGT. This CDR3 region has 15 residues. The CDR3 region has the DNA TGTGCCAGCAGCACCCCCGATCGACAGGGTACTGAAGCTTTCTTT. This gives the protein CASSTPDRQGTEAFF.

The sample holds one count of this clone. The J gene is TRBJ2-2, the V gene TRBV5-1, with no clear D. From germline, CDR1 is SGHRS and CDR2 YFSETQ. The V end was cut by 1 base, the J end by 3 bases, with 7 bases between. This CDR3 spans 14 amino acids. CDR3 region: CASSLLEYTGELFF. The DNA of the CDR3 is TGCGCCAGCAGCTTGCTCGAGTACACCGGGGAGCTGTTTTTT.

The V call is TRBV2, the J call TRBJ2-1, with D unresolved. Germline V gives CDR1 SNHLY, CDR2 FYNNEI. Trimming took 6 bases from V and 4 from J, leaving 4 bases between them. The CDR3 has 11 amino acids. The CDR3 DNA reads TGTGCCAGCAGGACTTACAATGAGCAGTTCTTC. Protein product: CASRTYNEQFF.

The J gene is TRBJ1-2, the V gene TRBV6-2 or TRBV6-3; D is possibly TRBD1 (5 bases). The CDR3 has 13 residues. Looked up from germline, CDR1 is MNHEY and CDR2 is SVGEGT. V shed 2 bases and J shed 8 bases, with 12 bases lying between them. The CDR3 DNA follows: TGTGCCAGCAGTTACAACCAGGGTTCCGGCTACACCTTC. Translation: CASSYNQGSGYTF.

The chain is built from TRBV10-3 and TRBJ1-2; 8 bases align to TRBD1. The CDR3 totals 15 residues. Germline V gene sequence: CDR1 ENHRY, CDR2 SYGVKD. With V trimmed by 6 bases and J by 3 bases, 9 bases remained unmatched. CDR3 DNA sequence: TGTGCCATCAGGGGAACGGCAGGGGGCGACTATGGCTACACCTTC. It specifies CAIRGTAGGDYGYTF.

The rearrangement links TRBV7-2 to TRBJ1-4; D is perhaps TRBD1 (6 bases). The CDR3 consists of 15 residues. Germline CDR1 is SGHTA and CDR2 is FQGNSA. The V end was cut by 1 base, the J end by 7 bases, with 13 bases between. The CDR3 DNA reads TGTGCCAGCAGCTTAGTGGGGGCTGGAGGTGAAAAACTGTTTTTT. It encodes CASSLVGAGGEKLFF.

The rearrangement joins TRBV9 to TRBJ1-2; D not certain. V was shortened by 0 bases and J by 1 base, with 10 bases between the two germline ends. Germline CDR1 and CDR2: SGDLS and YYNGEE. The CDR3 spans 15 residues. The CDR3 DNA is TGTGCCAGCAGCGTAGGATGGCGGATTAACTATGGCTACACCTTC. It encodes CASSVGWRINYGYTF.

The genes are TRBV7-8 and TRBJ2-3, with TRBD2 identical over 14 bases. This CDR3 comprises 16 residues. Germline V gene data show CDR1 as SGHVS and CDR2 as FQNEAQ. V dropped 5 bases and J dropped 2; count of bases not matched to a gene: 3. The CDR3 sequence: CASSMGLAGDTDTQYF. The CDR3 DNA follows: TGTGCCAGCAGCATGGGACTAGCGGGGGACACAGATACGCAGTATTTT.

The chain joins TRBV5-6 to TRBJ2-7; 7 nucleotides match TRBD1. In germline, CDR1 is SGHDT, CDR2 YYEEEE. The V segment lost 5 bases and the J segment 5 bases; nucleotides outside the gene matches: 4. This CDR3 has 12 amino acids. CDR3: CASRRQGNEQYF. The CDR3 DNA follows: TGTGCCAGCAGAAGACAGGGAAACGAGCAGTACTTC.

The rearrangement joins TRBV5-1 to TRBJ2-7; D is ambiguous. This CDR3 contains 13 residues. The V gene lost 0 bases and the J gene lost 3 bases, with 7 bases spanning the gap. Germline CDR1 and CDR2: SGHRS and YFSETQ. CDR3 coding DNA: TGCGCCAGCAGCTTGGACCCGGGCTACGAGCAGTACTTC. It yields the protein CASSLDPGYEQYF.

This chain connects TRBV4-1 to TRBJ1-6; D is possibly TRBD1 (5 bases). The V gene lost 4 bases and the J gene lost 7 bases, with 11 bases spanning the gap. The germline gives CDR1 MGHRA, CDR2 YSYEKL. The CDR3 runs to 14 residues. This chain's CDR3 is CASSPLRENSPLHF. The CDR3 bases are TGCGCCAGCAGCCCACTCAGGGAAAATTCACCCCTCCACTTT.

The chain employs TRBV3-1 (or the pseudogene TRBV3-2) and TRBJ2-3, with 10 bases lining up with TRBD2. V shed 0 bases and J 1 base; nucleotides not matched to a gene: 4. The CDR3 is 17 residues long. Germline values: CDR1 LGHDT, CDR2 YNNKEL (reference sequence). The CDR3 reads CASSQDRSGGGTDTQYF. The CDR3 coding sequence is TGTGCCAGCAGCCAAGATAGGAGCGGGGGGGGCACAGATACGCAGTATTTT.

The chain has TRBV19 and TRBJ2-1; a weak D match, TRBD2 (6 bases). Per the germline V gene, CDR1 is LNHDA and CDR2 is SQIVND (reference sequence). The CDR3 is made up of 15 amino acids. Trimming removed 7 bases at V and 4 bases at J, with 17 bases between. The CDR3 coding sequence is TGTGCCAGTAAAAACTGGCGGGACGTATACAATGAGCAGTTCTTC. Translation gives CASKNWRDVYNEQFF.

This clone was picked up one time. V usage is TRBV11-2 and J usage is TRBJ2-1, with 9 bases identical to TRBD1. This CDR3 has 16 amino acids. The trim removed 1 base at V and 6 bases at J, leaving 7 bases unmatched. Germline CDR1 reads SGHAT; CDR2 reads FQNNGV. The CDR3 bases are TGTGCCAGCAGCTTAGGGCCGGGACAGGGTAGCAATGAGCAGTTCTTC. Translated: CASSLGPGQGSNEQFF.

The chain recombines TRBV6-6 with TRBJ1-1; TRBD1 is a possible D gene (6 bases). Trimming removed 9 bases from V and 5 bases from J, with 7 bases in between. CDR1 MNHNY and CDR2 SVGAGI come from the germline V gene (reference sequence). This CDR3 is 10 amino acids long. This CDR3 reads CASQGTEAFF. The CDR3 DNA reads as TGTGCCAGTCAGGGGACTGAAGCTTTCTTT.

J is TRBJ2-1 and V is TRBV11-2, with D possibly matching TRBD1 (5 bases). V lost 3 bases to trimming and J lost 9 bases, with 21 bases between them. The CDR3 has 16 amino acids. Germline V CDR1 and CDR2: SGHAT, FQNNGV. As DNA, the CDR3 is TGTGCCAGCAGCTTTAGGACAATGCTCATGACGGGTGAGCAGTTCTTC. It codes for CASSFRTMLMTGEQFF.

The rearrangement uses TRBV5-5 and TRBJ2-1, with TRBD1 matching 8 bases. The CDR3 loop spans 17 amino acids. The germline gives CDR1 SGHKS, CDR2 YYEKEE (reference sequence). The J segment lost 4 bases and the V segment lost 1 base, leaving 10 bases of the junction unmatched. CDR3 in DNA: TGTGCCAGCAGCTTGAGGGCAGGGGGCATTAGTTACAATGAGCAGTTCTTC. The encoded protein is CASSLRAGGISYNEQFF.

The chain combines TRBV6-5 with TRBJ1-6; 7 bases line up with TRBD1. The junction had 7 bases not matched to a gene; V was cut back by 0 bases and J by 8 bases. Germline V CDR1 and CDR2: MNHEY, SVGAGI. The CDR3 is made up of 16 amino acids. CDR3: CASSYSSGQVDSPLHF. In nucleotides, the CDR3 is TGTGCCAGCAGTTACTCTTCAGGACAGGTCGATTCACCCCTCCACTTT.

The chain is built from TRBV6-5 and TRBJ1-3, with D hard to call. This CDR3 contains 13 residues. Germline CDR1 MNHEY, CDR2 SVGAGI. The germline V and J ends were trimmed by 5 bases and 0 bases, with 5 bases remaining between them. CDR3 residues: CASSRASGNTIYF. CDR3 bases: TGTGCCAGCAGTAGAGCCTCTGGAAACACCATATATTTT.